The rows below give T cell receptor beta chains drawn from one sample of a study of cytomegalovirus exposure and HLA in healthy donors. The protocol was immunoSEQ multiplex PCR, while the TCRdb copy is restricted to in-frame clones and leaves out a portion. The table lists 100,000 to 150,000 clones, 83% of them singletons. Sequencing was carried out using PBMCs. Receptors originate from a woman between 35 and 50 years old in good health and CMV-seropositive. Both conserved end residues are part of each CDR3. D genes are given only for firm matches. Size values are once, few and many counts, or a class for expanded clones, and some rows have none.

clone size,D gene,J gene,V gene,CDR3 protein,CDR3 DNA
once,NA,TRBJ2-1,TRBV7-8,CASSGGWNEQFF,TGTGCCAGCAGCGGCGGCTGGAATGAGCAGTTCTTC
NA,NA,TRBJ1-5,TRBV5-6,CASSLNMAGNQPQHF,TGTGCCAGCAGCTTGAATATGGCGGGCAATCAGCCCCAGCATTTT
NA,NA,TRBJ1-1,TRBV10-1,CASSEKVGKSEAFF,TGCGCCAGCAGTGAGAAGGTCGGGAAATCTGAAGCTTTCTTT
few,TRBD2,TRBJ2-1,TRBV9,CASSRTSGMSNEQFF,TGTGCCAGCAGCCGGACTAGCGGGATGAGTAATGAGCAGTTCTTC
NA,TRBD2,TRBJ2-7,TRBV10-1,CASSEGTTYEQYF,TGCGCCAGCAGTGAAGGGACTACCTACGAGCAGTACTTC
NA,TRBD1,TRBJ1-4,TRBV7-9,CASSYHRDRALTNEKLFF,TGTGCCAGCAGCTACCACCGGGACAGGGCACTTACTAATGAAAAACTGTTTTTT
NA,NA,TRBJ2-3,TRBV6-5,CASNSRGLGDTQYF,TGTGCCAGCAACTCTAGGGGACTGGGAGATACGCAGTATTTT
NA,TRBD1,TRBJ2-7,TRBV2,CASSRLQGAREQYF,TGTGCCAGCAGCCGACTCCAGGGGGCGCGTGAGCAGTACTTC
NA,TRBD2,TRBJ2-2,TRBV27,CASSWGRGGPTGELFF,TGTGCCAGCAGTTGGGGACGGGGAGGGCCTACCGGGGAGCTGTTTTTT
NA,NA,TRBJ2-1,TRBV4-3,CASSADSGLFNEQFF,TGCGCCAGCAGCGCGGATAGCGGACTGTTCAATGAGCAGTTCTTC
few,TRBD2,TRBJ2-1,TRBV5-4,CASSIPTGTSGTNEQFF,TGTGCCAGCAGCATCCCGACCGGGACTAGCGGAACCAATGAGCAGTTCTTC
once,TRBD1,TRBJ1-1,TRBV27,CASSLRQGGMNTEAFF,TGTGCCAGCAGTCTTCGACAGGGGGGAATGAACACTGAAGCTTTCTTT
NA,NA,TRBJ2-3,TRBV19,CASSDYRTVSTDTQYF,TGTGCCAGTAGTGACTATCGGACAGTAAGCACAGATACGCAGTATTTT
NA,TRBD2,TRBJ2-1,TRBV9,CASSVPSGGHNEQFF,TGTGCCAGCAGCGTACCTAGCGGGGGACACAATGAGCAGTTCTTC
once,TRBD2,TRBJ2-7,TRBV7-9,CSSSLDLAAYEQYF,TGTTCCAGCAGCTTAGACCTAGCGGCCTACGAGCAGTACTTC
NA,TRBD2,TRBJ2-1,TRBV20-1,CSAREYNEQFF,TGCAGTGCGCGGGAGTACAATGAGCAGTTCTTC
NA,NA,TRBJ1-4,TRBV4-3,CASSQERGANEKLFF,TGCGCCAGCAGCCAAGAGCGGGGGGCTAATGAAAAACTGTTTTTT
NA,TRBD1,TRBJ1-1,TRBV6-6,CASSFNPGQGACEAFF,TGTGCCAGCAGTTTCAATCCGGGACAGGGGGCATGTGAAGCTTTCTTT
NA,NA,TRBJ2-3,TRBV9,CASSVAGTDTQYF,TGTGCCAGCAGCGTAGCTGGCACAGATACGCAGTATTTT
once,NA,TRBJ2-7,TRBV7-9,CASSQLAEQYF,TGTGCCAGCAGCCAATTAGCCGAGCAGTACTTC
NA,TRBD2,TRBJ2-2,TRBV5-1,CASSGRTSGKAGELFF,TGCGCCAGCAGCGGGAGGACTAGCGGGAAGGCCGGGGAGCTGTTTTTT
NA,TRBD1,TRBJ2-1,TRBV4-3,CASSGTAYNEQFF,TGCGCCAGCAGCGGGACAGCCTACAATGAGCAGTTCTTC
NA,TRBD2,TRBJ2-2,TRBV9,CASSVQSGSQGGELFF,TGTGCCAGCAGCGTTCAGAGCGGGAGTCAAGGCGGGGAGCTGTTTTTT
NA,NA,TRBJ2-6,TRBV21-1,CASERRLSGANVLTF,TGTGCCAGCGAAAGACGACTCTCTGGGGCCAACGTCCTGACTTTC
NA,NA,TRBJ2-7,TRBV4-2,CASSQGMGVGGYEQYF,TGTGCCAGCAGCCAAGGAATGGGAGTAGGGGGCTACGAGCAGTACTTC
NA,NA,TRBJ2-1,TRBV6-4,CASSEGAEAFHEQFF,TGTGCCAGCAGTGAAGGCGCGGAGGCGTTCCATGAGCAGTTCTTC
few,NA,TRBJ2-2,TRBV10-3,CAISETSANTGELFF,TGTGCCATCAGTGAGACGTCGGCGAACACCGGGGAGCTGTTTTTT
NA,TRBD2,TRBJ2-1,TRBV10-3,CATLQGLAGDEQFF,TGTGCCACCTTACAGGGTTTAGCGGGAGATGAGCAGTTCTTC
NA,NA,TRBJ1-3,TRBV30,CAWGGGNTIYF,TGTGCCTGGGGGGGCGGAAACACCATATATTTT
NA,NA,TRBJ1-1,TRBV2,CASSGPRGNTEAFF,TGTGCCAGCAGTGGGCCCCGGGGTAACACTGAAGCTTTCTTT
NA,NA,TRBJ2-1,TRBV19,CASRGSATYNEQFF,TGTGCCAGTAGGGGTAGCGCAACATACAATGAGCAGTTCTTC
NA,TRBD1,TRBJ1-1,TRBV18,CASSRSTGGLVTEAFF,TGTGCCAGCTCACGATCAACAGGGGGCTTGGTCACTGAAGCTTTCTTT
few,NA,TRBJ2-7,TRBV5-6,CASHSSGDYEQYF,TGTGCCAGCCATTCATCGGGAGACTACGAGCAGTACTTC
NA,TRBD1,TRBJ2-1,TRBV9,CASSVAGTVNEQFF,TGTGCCAGCAGCGTAGCCGGGACAGTCAATGAGCAGTTCTTC
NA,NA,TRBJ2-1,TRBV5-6,CASSRQQSSYNEQFF,TGTGCCAGCAGCCGGCAACAGAGCTCCTACAATGAGCAGTTCTTC
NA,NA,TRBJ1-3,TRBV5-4,CASSGTGRGNTIYF,TGTGCCAGCAGCGGCACAGGGCGTGGAAACACCATATATTTT
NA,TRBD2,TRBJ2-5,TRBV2,CASSLAVGETQYF,TGTGCCAGCAGCCTAGCGGTGGGAGAGACCCAGTACTTC
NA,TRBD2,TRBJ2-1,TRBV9,CASSVARSGRLNEQFF,TGTGCCAGCAGCGTAGCTCGAAGCGGGAGACTCAATGAGCAGTTCTTC
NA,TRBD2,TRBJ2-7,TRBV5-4,CASSQAGPYEQYF,TGTGCCAGCAGCCAAGCGGGACCCTACGAGCAGTACTTC
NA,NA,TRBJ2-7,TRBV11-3,CASSLPVGENEQYF,TGTGCCAGCAGCCTCCCTGTCGGGGAAAACGAGCAGTACTTC
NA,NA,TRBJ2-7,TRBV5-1,CASSLDASVSYEQYF,TGCGCCAGCAGCTTGGATGCTAGCGTCTCCTACGAGCAGTACTTC
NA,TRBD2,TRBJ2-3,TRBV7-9,CASSLAPSGRSTDTQYF,TGTGCCAGCAGCTTAGCGCCTAGCGGGAGATCAACAGATACGCAGTATTTT
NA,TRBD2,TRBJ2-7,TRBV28,CASSLRWGGSSYEQYF,TGTGCCAGCAGCCTACGTTGGGGGGGGTCCTCCTACGAGCAGTACTTC
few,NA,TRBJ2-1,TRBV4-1,CASSQTGHEQFF,TGCGCCAGCAGCCAAACAGGGCATGAGCAGTTCTTC
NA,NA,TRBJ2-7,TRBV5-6,CASNYPGAYEQYF,TGTGCCAGCAATTACCCGGGAGCCTACGAGCAGTACTTC
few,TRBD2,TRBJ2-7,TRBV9,CASSVAGGEGYEQYF,TGTGCCAGCAGCGTAGCTGGAGGGGAGGGCTACGAGCAGTACTTC
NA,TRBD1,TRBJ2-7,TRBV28,CASSFDRVYEQYF,TGTGCCAGCAGTTTCGACAGGGTCTACGAGCAGTACTTC
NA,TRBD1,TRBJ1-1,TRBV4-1,CASSHNRGMNTEAFF,TGCGCCAGCAGCCACAACAGGGGAATGAACACTGAAGCTTTCTTT
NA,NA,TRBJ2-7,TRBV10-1,CASSEGPFDEQYF,TGCGCCAGCAGCGAGGGGCCCTTTGACGAGCAGTACTTC
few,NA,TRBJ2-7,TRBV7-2,CASSPFAEYEQYF,TGTGCCAGCAGCCCCTTCGCGGAATACGAGCAGTACTTC
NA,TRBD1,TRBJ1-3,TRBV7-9,CASIQGGGNTIYF,TGTGCCAGCATCCAGGGGGGAGGAAACACCATATATTTT
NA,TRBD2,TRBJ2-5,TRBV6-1,CASTLAGEETQYF,TGTGCCAGCACCCTAGCGGGAGAAGAGACCCAGTACTTC
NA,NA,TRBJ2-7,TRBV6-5,CATRGRGVVREQYF,TGTGCCACCCGAGGGAGGGGGGTAGTTAGAGAGCAGTACTTC
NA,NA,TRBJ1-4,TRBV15,CATSSQGGTNEKLFF,TGTGCCACCAGCAGCCAAGGGGGTACTAATGAAAAACTGTTTTTT
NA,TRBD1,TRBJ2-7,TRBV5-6,CASSLNPNRGSYEQYF,TGTGCCAGCAGCTTGAACCCCAACAGGGGGTCCTACGAGCAGTACTTC
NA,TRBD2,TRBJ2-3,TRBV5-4,CASSSNSGRSTDTQYF,TGTGCCAGCAGCTCTAATAGCGGGAGAAGCACAGATACGCAGTATTTT
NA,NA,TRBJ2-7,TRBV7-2,CASSPRAGSRSSYEQYF,TGTGCCAGCAGCCCGCGGGCGGGCAGCCGGAGCTCCTACGAGCAGTACTTC
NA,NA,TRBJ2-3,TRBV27,CASSFSALLTDTQYF,TGTGCCAGCAGTTTTAGCGCACTACTCACAGATACGCAGTATTTT
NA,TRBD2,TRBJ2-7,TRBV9,CASSVGTSSHYEQYF,TGTGCCAGCAGCGTAGGGACTAGCAGCCACTACGAGCAGTACTTC